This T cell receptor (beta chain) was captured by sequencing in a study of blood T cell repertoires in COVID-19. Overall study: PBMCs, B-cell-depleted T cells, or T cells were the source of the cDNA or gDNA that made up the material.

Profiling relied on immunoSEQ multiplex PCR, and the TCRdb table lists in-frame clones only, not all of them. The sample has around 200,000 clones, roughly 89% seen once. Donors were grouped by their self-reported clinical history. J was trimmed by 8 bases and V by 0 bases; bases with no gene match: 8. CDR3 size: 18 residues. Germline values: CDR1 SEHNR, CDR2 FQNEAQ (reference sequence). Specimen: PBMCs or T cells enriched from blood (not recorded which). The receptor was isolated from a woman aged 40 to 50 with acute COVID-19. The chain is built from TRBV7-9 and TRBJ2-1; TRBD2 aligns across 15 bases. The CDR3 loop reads CASSLASGLAGGQDEQFF. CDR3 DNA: TGTGCCAGCAGCTTAGCGTCTGGACTAGCGGGGGGGCAGGATGAGCAGTTCTTC.